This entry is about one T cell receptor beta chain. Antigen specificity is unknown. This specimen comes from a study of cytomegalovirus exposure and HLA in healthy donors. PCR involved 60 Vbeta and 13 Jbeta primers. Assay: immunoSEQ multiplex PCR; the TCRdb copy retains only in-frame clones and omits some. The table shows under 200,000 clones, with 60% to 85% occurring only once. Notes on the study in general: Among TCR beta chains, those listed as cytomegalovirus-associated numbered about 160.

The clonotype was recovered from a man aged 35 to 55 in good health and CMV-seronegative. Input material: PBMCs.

The CDR3 DNA sequence: TGCGCCAGCAGCCAAGTCGGGGGGAGCACAGATACGCAGTATTTT. Translating gives CASSQVGGSTDTQYF. The V call is TRBV4-1, the J call TRBJ2-3, with TRBD2 identical over 7 bases. Germline V gene lookup returns CDR1 MGHRA and CDR2 YSYEKL. The CDR3 length is 15 residues. The V gene end was trimmed by 1 base and the J gene end by 0 bases; junction bases not matched to a gene: 1.